This entry lists 2 T cell receptor beta chains sequenced from one sample in a study of T cells in Graves' hyperthyroidism and ophthalmopathy. The TCR beta CDR3 regions underwent amplification using RNA transcripts as the source. HTBI primers were employed in a first-round RT-PCR of the TCR CDR3. One entry per CDR3 protein results from TCRdb running MiXCR on the multiplex PCR reads. The table shows some 560,000 distinct CDR3 sequences, with about a sixth occurring only once. Sequences were obtained from blood. The receptors shown here come from a woman under 40 with Graves' hyperthyroidism.

This clonotype was found many times. The chain employs TRBV3-1 and TRBJ1-6, with D possibly matching TRBD1 (5 bases). Germline V gene lookup returns CDR1 LGHDT and CDR2 YNNKEL (reference sequence). The CDR3 runs to 14 residues. CDR3 region: CLAGRTPYNSPLHF. CDR3 in DNA: TGTTTAGCGGGGCGCACCCCCTATAATTCACCCCTCCACTTT.

There are many counts of this clonotype. The chain recombines TRBV6-5 with TRBJ2-5; the D is unclear. CDR3 size: 14 residues. CDR1 and CDR2 from the germline V gene are MNHEY and SVGAGI. The germline V and J ends were trimmed by 2 bases and 1 base, with 8 bases remaining between them. The CDR3: CASSYDGFQETQYF. For the CDR3, the DNA is TGTGCCAGCAGTTACGACGGATTCCAAGAGACCCAGTACTTC.